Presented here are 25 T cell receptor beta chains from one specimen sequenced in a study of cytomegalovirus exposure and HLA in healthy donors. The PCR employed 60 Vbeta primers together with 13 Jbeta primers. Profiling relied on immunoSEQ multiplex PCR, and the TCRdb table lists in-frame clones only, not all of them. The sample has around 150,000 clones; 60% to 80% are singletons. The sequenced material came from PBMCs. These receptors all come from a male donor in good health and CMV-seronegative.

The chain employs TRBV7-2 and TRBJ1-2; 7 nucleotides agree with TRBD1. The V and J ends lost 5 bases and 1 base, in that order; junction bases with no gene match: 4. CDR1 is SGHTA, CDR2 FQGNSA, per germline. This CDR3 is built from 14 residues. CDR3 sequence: CASSRDSDNYGYTF. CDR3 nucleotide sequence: TGTGCCAGCAGCCGGGACAGTGATAACTATGGCTACACCTTC. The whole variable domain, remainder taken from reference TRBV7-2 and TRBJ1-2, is GAGVSQSPSNKVTEKGKDVELRCDPISGHTALYWYRQSLGQGLEFLIYFQGNSAPDKSGLPSDRFSAERTGGSVSTLTIQRTQQEDSAVYLCASSRDSDNYGYTFGSGTRLTVV.

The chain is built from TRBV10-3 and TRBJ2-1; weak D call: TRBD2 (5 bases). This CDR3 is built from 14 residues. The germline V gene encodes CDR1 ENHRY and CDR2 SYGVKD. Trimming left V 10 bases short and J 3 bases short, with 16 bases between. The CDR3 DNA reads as TGTGCCACACAAGGGAGAGCCGGCTACAATGAGCAGTTCTTC. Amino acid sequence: CATQGRAGYNEQFF.

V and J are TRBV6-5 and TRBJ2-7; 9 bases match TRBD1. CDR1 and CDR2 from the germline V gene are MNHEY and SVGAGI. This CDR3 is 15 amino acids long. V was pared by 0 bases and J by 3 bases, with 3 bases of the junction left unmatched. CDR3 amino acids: CASSYSTGGHYEQYF. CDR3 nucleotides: TGTGCCAGCAGTTACTCGACAGGGGGGCACTACGAGCAGTACTTC.

CDR3 coding DNA: TGTGCCAGCAGCGGAGGTGATGGCAATCAGCCCCAGCATTTT. It translates to CASSGGDGNQPQHF. The genes are TRBV2 and TRBJ1-5; D gene uncertain. The CDR3 is 14 residues long. Germline values: CDR1 SNHLY, CDR2 FYNNEI. Deletions cut 6 bases from V and 2 bases from J, with 11 bases between.

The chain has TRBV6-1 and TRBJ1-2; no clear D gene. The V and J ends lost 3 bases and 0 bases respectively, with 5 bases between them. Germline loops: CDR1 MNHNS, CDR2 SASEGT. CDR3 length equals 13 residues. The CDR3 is CASSEGPNYGYTF. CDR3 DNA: TGTGCCAGCAGTGAGGGCCCTAACTATGGCTACACCTTC.

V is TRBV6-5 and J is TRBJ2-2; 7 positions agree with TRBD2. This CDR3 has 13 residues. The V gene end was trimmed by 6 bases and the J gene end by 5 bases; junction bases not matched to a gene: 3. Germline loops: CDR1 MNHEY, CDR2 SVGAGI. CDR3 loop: CASRYSGTGELFF. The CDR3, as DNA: TGTGCCAGCAGATATAGCGGGACCGGGGAGCTGTTTTTT.

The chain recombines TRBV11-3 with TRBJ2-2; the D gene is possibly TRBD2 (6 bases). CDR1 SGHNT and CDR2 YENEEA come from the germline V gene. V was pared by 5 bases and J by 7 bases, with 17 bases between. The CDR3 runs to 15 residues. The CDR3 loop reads CASSPRLGLGGELFF. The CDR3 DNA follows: TGTGCCAGCAGCCCACGACTAGGATTAGGCGGGGAGCTGTTTTTT.

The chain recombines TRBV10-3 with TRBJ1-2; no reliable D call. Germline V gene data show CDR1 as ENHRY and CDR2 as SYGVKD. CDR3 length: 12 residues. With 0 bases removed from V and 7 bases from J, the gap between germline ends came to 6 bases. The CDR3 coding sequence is TGTGCCATCAGTGAGTCGGAGGGTGGCTACACCTTC. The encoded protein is CAISESEGGYTF.

This CDR3 reads CASTTTGKLFF. The CDR3 coding sequence is TGTGCCAGCACCACGACCGGGAAACTGTTTTTT. The V call is TRBV6-1, the J call TRBJ1-4; D gene uncertain. Germline V CDR1 and CDR2: MNHNS, SASEGT. The CDR3 contains 11 residues. The V gene lost 7 bases and the J gene lost 11 bases, with 11 bases spanning the gap.

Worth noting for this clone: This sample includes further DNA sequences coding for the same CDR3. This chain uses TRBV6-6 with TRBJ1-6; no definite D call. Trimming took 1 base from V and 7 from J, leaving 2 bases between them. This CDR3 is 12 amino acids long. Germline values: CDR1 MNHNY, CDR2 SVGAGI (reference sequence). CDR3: CASSYLNSPLHF. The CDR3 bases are TGTGCCAGCAGTTACTTAAATTCACCCCTCCACTTT.

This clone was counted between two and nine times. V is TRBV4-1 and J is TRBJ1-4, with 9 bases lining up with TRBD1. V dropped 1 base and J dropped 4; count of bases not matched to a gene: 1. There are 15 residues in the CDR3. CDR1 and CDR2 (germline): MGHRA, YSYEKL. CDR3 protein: CASSQAGQGNEKLFF. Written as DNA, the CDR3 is TGCGCCAGCAGCCAAGCGGGACAGGGTAATGAAAAACTGTTTTTT.

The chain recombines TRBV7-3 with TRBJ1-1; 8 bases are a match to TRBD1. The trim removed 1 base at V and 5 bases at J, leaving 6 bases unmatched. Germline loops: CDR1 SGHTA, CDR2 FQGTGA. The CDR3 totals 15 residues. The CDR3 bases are TGTGCCAGCAGCTTAAATCAGGGGGCGCGGACTGAAGCTTTCTTT. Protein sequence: CASSLNQGARTEAFF.

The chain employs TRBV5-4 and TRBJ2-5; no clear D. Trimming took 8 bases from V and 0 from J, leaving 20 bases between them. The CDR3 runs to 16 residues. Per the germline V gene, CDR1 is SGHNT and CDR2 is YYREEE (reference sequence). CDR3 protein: CASKERGGGNQETQYF. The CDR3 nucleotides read TGTGCCAGTAAAGAAAGAGGCGGTGGCAACCAAGAGACCCAGTACTTC.

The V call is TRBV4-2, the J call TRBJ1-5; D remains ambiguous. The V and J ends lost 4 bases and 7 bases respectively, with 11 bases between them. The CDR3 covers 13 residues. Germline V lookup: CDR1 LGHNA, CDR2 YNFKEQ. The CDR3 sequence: CASSLIQRQPQHF. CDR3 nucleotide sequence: TGTGCCAGCAGCCTTATACAACGACAGCCCCAGCATTTT.

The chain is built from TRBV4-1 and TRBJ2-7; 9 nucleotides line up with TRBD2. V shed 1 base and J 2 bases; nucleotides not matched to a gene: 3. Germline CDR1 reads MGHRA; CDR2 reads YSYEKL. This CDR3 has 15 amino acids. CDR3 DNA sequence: TGCGCCAGCAGCCAAGTACCTAGCGGGGCCTACGAGCAGTACTTC. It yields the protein CASSQVPSGAYEQYF.

The CDR3 loop reads CASSQDLGQGGFF. The DNA of the CDR3 is TGCGCCAGCAGCCAAGATCTTGGGCAGGGAGGGTTTTTT. The V gene is TRBV4-3, the J gene TRBJ1-4; D perhaps matches TRBD1 (5 bases). V shed 0 bases and J shed 16 bases, with 15 bases lying between them. Per the germline V gene, CDR1 is LGHNA and CDR2 is YSLEER. The CDR3 spans 13 residues.

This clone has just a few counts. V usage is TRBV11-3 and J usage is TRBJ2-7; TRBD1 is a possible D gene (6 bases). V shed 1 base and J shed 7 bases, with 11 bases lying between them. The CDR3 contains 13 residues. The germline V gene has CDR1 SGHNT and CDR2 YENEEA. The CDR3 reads CASSLGSRGEQYF. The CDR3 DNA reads TGTGCCAGCAGCTTAGGTTCCAGGGGTGAGCAGTACTTC.

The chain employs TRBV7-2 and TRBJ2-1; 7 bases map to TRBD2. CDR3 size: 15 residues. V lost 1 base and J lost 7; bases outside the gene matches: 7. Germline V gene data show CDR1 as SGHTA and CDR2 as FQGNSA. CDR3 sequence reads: CASSLEGGPKNEQFF. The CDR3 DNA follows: TGTGCCAGCAGCTTAGAGGGAGGGCCGAAAAATGAGCAGTTCTTC.

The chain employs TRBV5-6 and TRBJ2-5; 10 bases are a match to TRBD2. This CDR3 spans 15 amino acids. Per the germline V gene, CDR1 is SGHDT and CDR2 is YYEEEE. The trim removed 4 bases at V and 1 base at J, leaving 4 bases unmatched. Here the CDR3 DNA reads TGTGCCAGCAGCGATCCTAGCGGGGGCCAAGAGACCCAGTACTTC. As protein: CASSDPSGGQETQYF. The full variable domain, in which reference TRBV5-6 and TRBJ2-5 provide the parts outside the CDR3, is DAGVTQSPTHLIKTRGQQVTLRCSPKSGHDTVSWYQQALGQGPQFIFQYYEEEERQRGNFPDRFSGHQFPNYSSELNVNALLLGDSALYLCASSDPSGGQETQYFGPGTRLLVL.

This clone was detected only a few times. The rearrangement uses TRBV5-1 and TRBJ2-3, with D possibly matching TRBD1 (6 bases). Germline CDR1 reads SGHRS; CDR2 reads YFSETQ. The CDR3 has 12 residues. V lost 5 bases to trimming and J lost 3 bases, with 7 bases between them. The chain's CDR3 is CASRQGTDTQYF. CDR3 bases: TGCGCCAGCAGACAGGGAACAGATACGCAGTATTTT.

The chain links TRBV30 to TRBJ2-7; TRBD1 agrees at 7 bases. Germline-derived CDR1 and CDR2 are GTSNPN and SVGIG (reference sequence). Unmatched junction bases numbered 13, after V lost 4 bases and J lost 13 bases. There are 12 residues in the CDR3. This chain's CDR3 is CAWTVRTGTIYF. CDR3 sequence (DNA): TGTGCCTGGACAGTTAGGACAGGTACGATATACTTC.

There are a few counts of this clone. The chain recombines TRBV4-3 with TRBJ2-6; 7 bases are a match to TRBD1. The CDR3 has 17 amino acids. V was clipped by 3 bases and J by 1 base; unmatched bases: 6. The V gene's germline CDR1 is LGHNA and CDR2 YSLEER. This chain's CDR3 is CASSQANRGSGANVLTF. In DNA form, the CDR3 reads TGCGCCAGCAGCCAGGCGAACAGGGGATCTGGGGCCAACGTCCTGACTTTC.

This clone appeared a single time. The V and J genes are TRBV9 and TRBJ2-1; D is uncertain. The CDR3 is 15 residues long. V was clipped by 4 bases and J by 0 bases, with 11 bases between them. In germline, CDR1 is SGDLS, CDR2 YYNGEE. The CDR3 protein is CASSPHMSSYNEQFF. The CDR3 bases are TGTGCCAGCAGCCCCCATATGAGCTCCTACAATGAGCAGTTCTTC.

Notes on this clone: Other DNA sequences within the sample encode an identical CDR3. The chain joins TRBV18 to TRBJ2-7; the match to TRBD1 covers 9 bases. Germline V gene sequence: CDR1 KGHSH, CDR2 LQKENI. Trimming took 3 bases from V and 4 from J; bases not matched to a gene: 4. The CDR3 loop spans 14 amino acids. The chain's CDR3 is CASSPGQGSYEQYF. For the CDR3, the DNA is TGTGCCAGCTCACCGGGACAGGGTTCGTACGAGCAGTACTTC.

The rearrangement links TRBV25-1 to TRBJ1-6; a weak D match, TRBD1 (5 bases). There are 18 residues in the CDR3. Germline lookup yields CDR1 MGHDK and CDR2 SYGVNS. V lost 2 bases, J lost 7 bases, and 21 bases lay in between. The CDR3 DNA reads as TGTGCCAGCAGTGAAAACTCCCTTTTAGGGGAGGACAATTCACCCCTCCACTTT. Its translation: CASSENSLLGEDNSPLHF. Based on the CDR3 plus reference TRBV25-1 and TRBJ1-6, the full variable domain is EADIYQTPRYLVIGTGKKITLECSQTMGHDKMYWYQQDPGMELHLIHYSYGVNSTEKGDLSSESTVSRIRTEHFPLTLESARPSHTSQYLCASSENSLLGEDNSPLHFGNGTRLTVT.